Listed below are T cell receptor beta chains from one sample, sequenced in a study of blood T cell repertoires in COVID-19. Clones were sequenced by immunoSEQ multiplex PCR, and TCRdb holds only the in-frame ones, with some missing. The sample includes 45,000 to 60,000 clones, roughly 86% of them seen just once. Sequences were obtained from peripheral blood. These TCRs come from a human donor with active COVID-19. The donor label of this sample is uncertain. CDR3s include the opening cysteine and the closing phenylalanine or tryptophan. Each record gives: J gene, V gene, D gene, clone size, CDR3 DNA, CDR3 protein. D genes are given only for firm matches. Part of the rows lack a size; the others show once, few, many or a class for expanded clones.

TRBJ1-2	TRBV5-1	TRBD1	NA	TGCGCCAGCAGCCAAGACAGGGATCAGGGCTACACCTTC	CASSQDRDQGYTF
TRBJ2-1	TRBV7-3	NA	NA	TGTGCCAGCAGCAACCAGGGTGTAGGATCCTACAATGAGCAGTTCTTC	CASSNQGVGSYNEQFF
TRBJ2-3	TRBV29-1	TRBD2	NA	TGCAGCGTTGAAGATTTGACTAGCGGGACATTTAGCACAGATACGCAGTATTTT	CSVEDLTSGTFSTDTQYF
TRBJ1-5	TRBV2	NA	NA	TGTGCCAGCAGTGACGGGGGGGTTGGTCAGCCCCAGCATTTT	CASSDGGVGQPQHF
TRBJ1-1	TRBV7-9	NA	NA	TGTGCCGGCCATCCATACCTTGAAGCTTTCTTT	CAGHPYLEAFF
TRBJ2-1	TRBV7-6	TRBD2	NA	TGTGCCAGCAGCTCGGGACTAGTGTACAATGAGCAGTTCTTC	CASSSGLVYNEQFF
TRBJ1-4	TRBV18	NA	NA	TGTGCCAGCTCACCCACAGCGGGAGGAGAAAAACTGTTTTTT	CASSPTAGGEKLFF
TRBJ2-7	TRBV2	NA	NA	TGTGCCAGCAGTGAAGAATCTTTCAGGGAGCAGTACTTC	CASSEESFREQYF
TRBJ2-1	TRBV14	NA	NA	TGTGCCAGCAGCCCGGGTCCTGGTGAGCAGTTCTTC	CASSPGPGEQFF
TRBJ1-1	TRBV7-3	NA	once	TGTGCCAGCAGCCCCGGAAGCGACAGAGAAGCTTTCTTT	CASSPGSDREAFF
TRBJ1-2	TRBV9	NA	NA	TGTGCCAGCAGCGTAGCGGTGAACTATGGCTACACCTTC	CASSVAVNYGYTF
TRBJ1-4	TRBV2	NA	NA	TGTGCCAGCAGTGAAGTCATTCTTGGGCCTAATGAAAAACTGTTTTTT	CASSEVILGPNEKLFF
TRBJ1-6	TRBV5-1	NA	NA	TGCGCCAGCAGGCGGGGGGAGAATTCACCCCTCCACTTT	CASRRGENSPLHF
TRBJ2-3	TRBV24-1	NA	once	TGTGCCACCAGTGATAAGGCGGTTCGCACAGATACGCAGTATTTT	CATSDKAVRTDTQYF